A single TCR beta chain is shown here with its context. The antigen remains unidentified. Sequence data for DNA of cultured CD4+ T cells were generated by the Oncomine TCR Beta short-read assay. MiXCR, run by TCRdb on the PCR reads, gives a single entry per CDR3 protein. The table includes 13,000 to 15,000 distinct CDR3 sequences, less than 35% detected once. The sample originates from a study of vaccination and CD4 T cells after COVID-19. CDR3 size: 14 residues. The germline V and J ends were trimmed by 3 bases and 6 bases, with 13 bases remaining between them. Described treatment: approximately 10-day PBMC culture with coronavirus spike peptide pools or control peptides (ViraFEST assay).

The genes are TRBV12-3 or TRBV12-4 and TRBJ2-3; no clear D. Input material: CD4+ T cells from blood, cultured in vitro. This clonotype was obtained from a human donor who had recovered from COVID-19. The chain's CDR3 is CASSLDRPGDTQYF. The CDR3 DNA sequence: TGTGCCAGCAGTTTGGACCGCCCCGGGGATACGCAGTATTTT.